This T cell receptor (beta chain) was captured in a study of CXCR3-negative and CXCR3-positive naive CD8 T cells. Study-wide points: Cryopreserved cells showed partially decreased CXCR3 expression, and most assays used fresh PBMCs. CXCR3-negative naive cells had less hydrophobic TRB CDR3s than did CXCR3-positive naive cells. In naive cells, CXCR3-negative and CXCR3-positive subsets had similar TRBV-TRBJ usage; memory cells differed.

The TRB libraries of cDNA were built by UMI-labeled 5' RACE. TCRdb reanalyzed the 5' RACE reads, giving one entry per CDR3 protein sequence and no DNA. This sample lists 6,000 to 8,500 distinct CDR3 sequences; its ten largest clones have under 1.5%. As regards this clonotype: Its antigen is currently unknown.

Germline lookup yields CDR1 SQVTM and CDR2 ANQGSEA. The CDR3 contains 12 residues. The sequence derives from a human donor in good health. Some clones in this sample may be carry-over from other donors' samples. The specimen sequenced was naive CXCR3+ CD8+ T cells from blood. As to subset: CD45RO-CCR7+CD27+CD95- naive CD8+ T cells expressing CXCR3 (TNR3+). This rearrangement joins TRBV29-1 to TRBJ2-7. The CDR3 spells CSVEVASYEQYF.